This T cell receptor (beta chain) was profiled in a study of identical twins. This clonotype has at least ten counts. Germline V gene sequence: CDR1 SQVTM, CDR2 ANQGSEA. The J segment lost 4 bases and the V segment lost 1 base, leaving 2 bases of the junction unmatched. The CDR3 sequence is 14 residues long. Healthy Caucasians provided all donations. Addition of a universal primer site occurred through template switching, and cDNA carried unique molecular identifiers. MiXCR, run by TCRdb on the 5' RACE reads, gives a single entry per CDR3 protein. The sample holds about 220,000 distinct CDR3 sequences, 7.5% seen once. These data were also filed under a second study, of yellow fever vaccine responses in identical twins. From that paper: Reports say the vaccine T cell response in twins looked partly convergent and partly personalized.

The sequence was collected from a woman younger than 30 in good health. Sequenced sample: CD8+ T cells sorted from blood. The chain couples TRBV29-1 to TRBJ2-7; TRBD2 agrees at 12 bases. DNA for the CDR3: TGCAGCGTTGAAGCGCTAGCGGGGGGGTACGAGCAGTACTTC. This translates into CSVEALAGGYEQYF.